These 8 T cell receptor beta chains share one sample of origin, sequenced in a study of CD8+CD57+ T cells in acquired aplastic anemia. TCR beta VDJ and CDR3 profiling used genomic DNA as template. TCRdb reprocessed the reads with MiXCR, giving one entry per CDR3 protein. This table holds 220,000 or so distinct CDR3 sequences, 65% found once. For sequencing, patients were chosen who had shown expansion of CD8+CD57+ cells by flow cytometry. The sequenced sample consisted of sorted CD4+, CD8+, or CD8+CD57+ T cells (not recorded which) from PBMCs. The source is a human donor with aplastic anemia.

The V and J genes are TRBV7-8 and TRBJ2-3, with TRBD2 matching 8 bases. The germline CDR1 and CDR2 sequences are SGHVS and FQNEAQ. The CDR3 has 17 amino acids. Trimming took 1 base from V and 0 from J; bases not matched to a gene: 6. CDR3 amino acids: CASSLVPLAASTDTQYF. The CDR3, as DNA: TGTGCCAGCAGCTTAGTGCCACTAGCGGCTAGCACAGATACGCAGTATTTT.

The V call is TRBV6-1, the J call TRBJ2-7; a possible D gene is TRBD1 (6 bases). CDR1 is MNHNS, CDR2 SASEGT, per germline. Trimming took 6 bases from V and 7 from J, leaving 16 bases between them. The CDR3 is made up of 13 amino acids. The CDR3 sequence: CASSRNLQGEQYF. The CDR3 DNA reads TGTGCCAGCAGCCGCAATTTACAGGGAGAGCAGTACTTC.

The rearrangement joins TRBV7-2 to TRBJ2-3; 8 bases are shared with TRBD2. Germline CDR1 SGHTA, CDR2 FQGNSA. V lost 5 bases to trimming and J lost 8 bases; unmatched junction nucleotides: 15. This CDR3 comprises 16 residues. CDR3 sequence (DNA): TGTGCCAGCAGCCCCGACGGGAGGGTAGCGGAGGTTACGCAGTATTTT. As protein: CASSPDGRVAEVTQYF.

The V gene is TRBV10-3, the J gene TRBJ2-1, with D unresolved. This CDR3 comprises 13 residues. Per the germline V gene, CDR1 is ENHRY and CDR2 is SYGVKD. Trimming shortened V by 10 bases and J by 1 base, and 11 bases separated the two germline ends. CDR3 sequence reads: CASSVWSYNEQFF. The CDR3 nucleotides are TGTGCCAGCTCTGTATGGTCCTACAATGAGCAGTTCTTC.

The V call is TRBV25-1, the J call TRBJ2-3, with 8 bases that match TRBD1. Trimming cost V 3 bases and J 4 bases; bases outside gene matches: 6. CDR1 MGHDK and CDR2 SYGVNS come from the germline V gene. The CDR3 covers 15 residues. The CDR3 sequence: CASSDSDRGADTQYF. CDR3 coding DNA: TGTGCCAGCAGTGACTCTGACAGGGGTGCAGATACGCAGTATTTT.

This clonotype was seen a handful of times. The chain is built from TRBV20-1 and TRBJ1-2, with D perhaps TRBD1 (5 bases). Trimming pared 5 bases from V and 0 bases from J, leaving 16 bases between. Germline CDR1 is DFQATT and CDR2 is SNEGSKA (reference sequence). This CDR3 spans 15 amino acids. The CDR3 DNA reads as TGCAGTGCTCCCGCCCGACAGTTCCCTAACTATGGCTACACCTTC. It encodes CSAPARQFPNYGYTF.

CDR3 residues: CASSRSGKTYEQYF. In nucleotides, the CDR3 is TGTGCCAGCAGCCGTAGCGGGAAGACCTACGAGCAGTACTTC. The V gene is TRBV7-9, the J gene TRBJ2-7, with 8 bases lining up with TRBD2. CDR3 length equals 14 residues. CDR1 SEHNR and CDR2 FQNEAQ come from the germline V gene (reference sequence). V lost 5 bases to trimming and J lost 2 bases; unmatched junction nucleotides: 5. The full variable domain, its missing parts supplied by reference TRBV7-9 and TRBJ2-7, is DTGVSQNPRHKITKRGQNVTFRCDPISEHNRLYWYRQTLGQGPEFLTYFQNEAQLEKSRLLSDRFSAERPKGSFSTLEIQRTEQGDSAMYLCASSRSGKTYEQYFGPGTRLTVT.

The chain's CDR3 is CASSLKDTQYF. In nucleotides, the CDR3 is TGTGCCAGCAGCCTGAAAGATACGCAGTATTTT. The chain is built from TRBV7-2 and TRBJ2-3, with unresolved D. Germline loops: CDR1 SGHTA, CDR2 FQGNSA. The V and J ends lost 5 bases and 5 bases respectively, with 5 bases between them. The CDR3 extends over 11 amino acids.